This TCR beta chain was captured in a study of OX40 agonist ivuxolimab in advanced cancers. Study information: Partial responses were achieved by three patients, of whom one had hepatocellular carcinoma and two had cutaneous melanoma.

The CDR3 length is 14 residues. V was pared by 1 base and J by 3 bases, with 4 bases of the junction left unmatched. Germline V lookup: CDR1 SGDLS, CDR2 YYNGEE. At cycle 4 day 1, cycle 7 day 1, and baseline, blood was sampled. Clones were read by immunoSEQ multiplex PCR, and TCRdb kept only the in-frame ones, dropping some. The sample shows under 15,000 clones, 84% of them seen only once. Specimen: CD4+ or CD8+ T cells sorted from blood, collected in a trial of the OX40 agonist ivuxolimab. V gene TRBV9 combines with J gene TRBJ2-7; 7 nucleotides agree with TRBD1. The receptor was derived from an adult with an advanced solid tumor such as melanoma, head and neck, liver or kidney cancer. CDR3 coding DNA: TGTGCCAGCAGCGTATCGACAGGGCTCTACGAGCAGTACTTC. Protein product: CASSVSTGLYEQYF. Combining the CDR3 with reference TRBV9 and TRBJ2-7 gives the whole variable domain DSGVTQTPKHLITATGQRVTLRCSPRSGDLSVYWYQQSLDQGLQFLIQYYNGEERAKGNILERFSAQQFPDLHSELNLSSLELGDSALYFCASSVSTGLYEQYFGPGTRLTVT.